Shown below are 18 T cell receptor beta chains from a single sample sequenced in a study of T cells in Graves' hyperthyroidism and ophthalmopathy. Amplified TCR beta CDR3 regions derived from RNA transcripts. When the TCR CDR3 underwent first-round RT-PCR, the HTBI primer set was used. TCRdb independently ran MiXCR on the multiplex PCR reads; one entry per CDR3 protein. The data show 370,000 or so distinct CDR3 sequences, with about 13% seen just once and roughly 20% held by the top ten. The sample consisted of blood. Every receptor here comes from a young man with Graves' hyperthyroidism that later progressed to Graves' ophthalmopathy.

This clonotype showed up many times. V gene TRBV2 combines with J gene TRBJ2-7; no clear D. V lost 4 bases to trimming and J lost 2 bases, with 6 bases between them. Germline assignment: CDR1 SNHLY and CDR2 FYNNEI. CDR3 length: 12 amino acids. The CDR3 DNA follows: TGTGCCAGCAGTGTTCGCCCCTACGAGCAGTACTTC. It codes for CASSVRPYEQYF.

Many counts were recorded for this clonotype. Here the CDR3 reads CAWSRGDRDTGELFF. The CDR3, as DNA: TGTGCCTGGAGTAGAGGGGATCGGGACACCGGGGAGCTGTTTTTT. This chain joins TRBV30 and TRBJ2-2, with D perhaps assigned TRBD1 or TRBD2 (5 bases each). CDR3 length: 15 residues. The germline V and J ends were trimmed by 2 bases and 3 bases, with 13 bases remaining between them. The germline V gene encodes CDR1 GTSNPN and CDR2 SVGIG (reference sequence).

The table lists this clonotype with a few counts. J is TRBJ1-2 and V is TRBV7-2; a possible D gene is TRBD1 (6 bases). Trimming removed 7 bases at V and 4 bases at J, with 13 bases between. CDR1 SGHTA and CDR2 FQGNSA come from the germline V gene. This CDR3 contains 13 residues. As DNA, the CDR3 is TGTGCCAGCAACAGGGTATCGTCCTATGGCTACACCTTC. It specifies CASNRVSSYGYTF.

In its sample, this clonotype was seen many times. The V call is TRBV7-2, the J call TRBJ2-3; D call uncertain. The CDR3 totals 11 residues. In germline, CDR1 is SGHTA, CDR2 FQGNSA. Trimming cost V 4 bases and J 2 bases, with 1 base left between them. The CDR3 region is CASSYTDTQYF. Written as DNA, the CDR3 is TGTGCCAGCAGCTACACAGATACGCAGTATTTT.

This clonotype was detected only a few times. For the CDR3, the DNA is TGTGCCAGCAGCACCCGGACAGACAAGGGATCACCCCTCCACTTT. This gives the protein CASSTRTDKGSPLHF. The chain has TRBV11-2 and TRBJ1-6; D perhaps matches TRBD1 (6 bases). V dropped 5 bases and J dropped 10 bases, with 18 bases sitting between them. In germline, CDR1 is SGHAT, CDR2 FQNNGV. This CDR3 is 15 amino acids long.

CDR3 coding DNA: TGTGCCAGTAGTCATGACGGAGGCGGGGGGGCCGTTTTGACAGATACGCAGTATTTT. Protein sequence: CASSHDGGGGAVLTDTQYF. This chain connects TRBV19 to TRBJ2-3, with 9 bases that match TRBD2. Per the germline V gene, CDR1 is LNHDA and CDR2 is SQIVND (reference sequence). The CDR3 is 19 amino acids. Trimming at V came to 5 bases and at J to 3 bases, leaving 18 bases not matched to a gene.

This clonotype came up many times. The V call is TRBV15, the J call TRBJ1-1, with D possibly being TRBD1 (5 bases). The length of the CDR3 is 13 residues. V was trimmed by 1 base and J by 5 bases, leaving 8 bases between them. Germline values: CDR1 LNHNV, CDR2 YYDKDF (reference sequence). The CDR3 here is CATSRVGGTEAFF. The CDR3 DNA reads TGTGCCACCAGCAGAGTGGGGGGGACTGAAGCTTTCTTT.

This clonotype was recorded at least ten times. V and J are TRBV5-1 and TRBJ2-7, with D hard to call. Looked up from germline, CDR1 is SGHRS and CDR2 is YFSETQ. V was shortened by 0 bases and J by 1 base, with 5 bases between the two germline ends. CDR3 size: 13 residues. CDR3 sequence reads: CASSLERSYEQYF. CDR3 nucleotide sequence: TGCGCCAGCAGCTTGGAAAGATCCTACGAGCAGTACTTC.

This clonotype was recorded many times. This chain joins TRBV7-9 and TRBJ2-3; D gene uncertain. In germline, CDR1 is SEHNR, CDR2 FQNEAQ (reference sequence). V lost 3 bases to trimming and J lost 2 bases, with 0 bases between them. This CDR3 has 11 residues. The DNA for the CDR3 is TGTGCCAGCAGCTTCACAGATACGCAGTATTTT. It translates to CASSFTDTQYF.

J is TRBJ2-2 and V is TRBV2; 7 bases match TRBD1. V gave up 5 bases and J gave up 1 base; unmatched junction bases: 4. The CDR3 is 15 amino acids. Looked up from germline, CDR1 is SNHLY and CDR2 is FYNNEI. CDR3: CASSRRQGNTGELFF. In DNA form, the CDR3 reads TGTGCCAGCAGTAGGAGACAGGGGAACACCGGGGAGCTGTTTTTT.

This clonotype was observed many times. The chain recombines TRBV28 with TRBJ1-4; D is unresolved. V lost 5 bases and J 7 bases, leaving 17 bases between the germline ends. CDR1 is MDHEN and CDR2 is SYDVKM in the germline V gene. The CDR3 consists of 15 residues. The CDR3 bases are TGTGCCAGCAGTCCCCCCGGGATCCTTTCTGAAAAACTGTTTTTT. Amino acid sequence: CASSPPGILSEKLFF.

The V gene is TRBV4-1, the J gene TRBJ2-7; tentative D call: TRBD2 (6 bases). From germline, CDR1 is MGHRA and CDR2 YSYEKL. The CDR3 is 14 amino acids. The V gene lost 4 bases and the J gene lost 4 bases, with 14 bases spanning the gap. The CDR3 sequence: CASSRDGGQYEQYF. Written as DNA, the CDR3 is TGCGCCAGCAGCCGCGACGGGGGTCAATACGAGCAGTACTTC.

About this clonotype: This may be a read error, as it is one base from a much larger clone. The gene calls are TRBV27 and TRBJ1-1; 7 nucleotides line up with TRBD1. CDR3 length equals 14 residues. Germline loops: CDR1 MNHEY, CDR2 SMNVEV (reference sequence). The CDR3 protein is CVSSVQGRETEAFF. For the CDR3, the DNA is TGTGTCAGCAGTGTACAGGGGCGGGAAACTGAAGCTTTCTTT.

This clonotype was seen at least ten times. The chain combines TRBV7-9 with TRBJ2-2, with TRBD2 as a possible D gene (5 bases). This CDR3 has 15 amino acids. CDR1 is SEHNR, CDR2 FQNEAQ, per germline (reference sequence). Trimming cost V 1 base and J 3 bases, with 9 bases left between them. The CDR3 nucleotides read TGTGCCAGCAGCTTAGTTGCGGGTTACACCGGGGAGCTGTTTTTT. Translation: CASSLVAGYTGELFF.

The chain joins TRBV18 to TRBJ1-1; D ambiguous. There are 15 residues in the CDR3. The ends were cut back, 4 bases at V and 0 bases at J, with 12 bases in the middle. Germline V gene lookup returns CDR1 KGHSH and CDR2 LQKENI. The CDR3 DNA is TGTGCCAGCTCACGGGCATCAGGAATGAACACTGAAGCTTTCTTT. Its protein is CASSRASGMNTEAFF.

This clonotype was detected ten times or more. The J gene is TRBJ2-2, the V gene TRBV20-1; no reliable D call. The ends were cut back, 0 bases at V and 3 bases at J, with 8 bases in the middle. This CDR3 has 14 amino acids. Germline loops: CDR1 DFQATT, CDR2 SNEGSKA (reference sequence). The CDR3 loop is CSARDKGYTGELFF. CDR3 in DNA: TGCAGTGCTAGAGATAAGGGTTACACCGGGGAGCTGTTTTTT.

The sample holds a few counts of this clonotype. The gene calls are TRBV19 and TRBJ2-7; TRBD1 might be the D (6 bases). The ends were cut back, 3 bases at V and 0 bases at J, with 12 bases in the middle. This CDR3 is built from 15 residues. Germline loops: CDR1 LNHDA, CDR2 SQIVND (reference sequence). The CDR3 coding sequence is TGTGCCAGTAGTATTAGGACAGCCGGCTCCTACGAGCAGTACTTC. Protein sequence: CASSIRTAGSYEQYF.

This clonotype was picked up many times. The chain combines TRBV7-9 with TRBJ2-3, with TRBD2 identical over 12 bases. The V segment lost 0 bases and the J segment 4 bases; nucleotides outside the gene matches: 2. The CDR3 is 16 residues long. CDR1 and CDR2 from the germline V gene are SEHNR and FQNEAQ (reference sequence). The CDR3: CASSLAASGGADTQYF. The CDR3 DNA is TGTGCCAGCAGCTTAGCGGCTAGCGGGGGGGCAGATACGCAGTATTTT.